These 7 T cell receptor beta chains originate from one sample sequenced in a study of T cell responses to AZD1222 COVID-19 vaccine. The protocol was immunoSEQ multiplex PCR, while the TCRdb copy is restricted to in-frame clones and leaves out a portion. The table shows fewer than 200,000 clones, with 70% to 90% occurring only once. Source: peripheral blood, taken on day 0 of AZD1222 vaccination. These receptors were collected from an adult in good health.

This chain connects TRBV10-3 to TRBJ2-1; TRBD1 matches at 11 bases. Unmatched junction bases numbered 2, after V lost 2 bases and J lost 8 bases. Germline-derived CDR1 and CDR2 are ENHRY and SYGVKD. CDR3 length equals 14 residues. As DNA, the CDR3 is TGTGCCATCAGTGAGGGACAGGGGGCCTATGAGCAGTTCTTC. This gives the protein CAISEGQGAYEQFF.

The J gene is TRBJ1-5, the V gene TRBV9, with unresolved D. The CDR3 totals 14 residues. Germline V CDR1 and CDR2: SGDLS, YYNGEE. Trimming left V 0 bases short and J 3 bases short, with 7 bases between. CDR3 DNA sequence: TGTGCCAGCAGCGTAGGCGGATACAATCAGCCCCAGCATTTT. This translates into CASSVGGYNQPQHF.

This clone was detected once. The chain uses TRBV20-1 and TRBJ1-6; D unresolved. CDR1 is DFQATT, CDR2 SNEGSKA, per germline (reference sequence). Trimming took 3 bases from V and 1 from J, leaving 10 bases between them. The CDR3 totals 15 residues. CDR3 DNA: TGCAGTGCTAGTTCGGGAAGATCCTATAATTCACCCCTCCACTTT. This sequence encodes CSASSGRSYNSPLHF.

This clone was counted only a few times. The chain couples TRBV28 to TRBJ2-3; 7 bases are shared with TRBD1. CDR1 and CDR2 from the germline V gene are MDHEN and SYDVKM. Trimming took 4 bases from V and 6 from J; bases not matched to a gene: 7. This CDR3 has 14 residues. CDR3 sequence reads: CASSSVGGMDTQYF. CDR3 bases: TGTGCCAGCAGTTCGGTAGGGGGCATGGATACGCAGTATTTT.

The chain carries TRBV20-1 and TRBJ1-5; no reliable D call. V was pared by 3 bases and J by 4 bases, with 10 bases between. This CDR3 has 13 residues. Per germline, CDR1 DFQATT and CDR2 SNEGSKA (reference sequence). The CDR3 DNA reads as TGCAGTGCTAGTAGGGCGGAAAATCAGCCCCAGCATTTT. Residues: CSASRAENQPQHF.

Written as DNA, the CDR3 is TGTGCCAGCAGCTCCCAGCGCCTCTGGGCCCAAGAGACCCAGTACTTC. Protein: CASSSQRLWAQETQYF. The V call is TRBV5-4, the J call TRBJ2-5; D unresolved. The CDR3 is 16 residues long. Germline assignment: CDR1 SGHNT and CDR2 YYREEE (reference sequence). V lost 3 bases to trimming and J lost 1 base, with 16 bases between them.

The rearrangement links TRBV2 to TRBJ2-5, with TRBD1 matching 7 bases. Germline CDR1 and CDR2: SNHLY and FYNNEI. This CDR3 region has 15 residues. The J segment lost 4 bases and the V segment lost 5 bases, leaving 10 bases of the junction unmatched. This CDR3 reads CASSLEQGLGETQYF. The DNA for the CDR3 is TGTGCCAGCAGTCTAGAACAGGGGCTCGGAGAGACCCAGTACTTC.